The 22 T cell receptor beta chains below come from one sample, sequenced in a study of vaccination and CD4 T cells after COVID-19. No antigens are known for them. Treatment reported: approximately nine-day PBMC culture with coronavirus spike peptide pools or control peptides (ViraFEST assay). With the Oncomine TCR Beta short-read assay, DNA from cultured CD4+ T cells was sequenced. TCRdb called the PCR reads again in MiXCR, with one record for every CDR3 protein. In the table there are about 8,500 distinct CDR3 sequences, roughly 50% of which are singletons. Sequencing was done on a sample of CD4+ T cells from blood, cultured in vitro. These receptors all stem from a human donor who had recovered from COVID-19.

Concerning this clonotype: It is unclear where the CDR3 begins or ends on the DNA, so no DNA is shown, and the CDR3 is as TCRdb lists it. The J gene is TRBJ2-2, the V gene TRBV7-2; TRBD2 is the table's D call, not checked against the DNA. The CDR3 has 24 amino acids, counting both end residues. Germline CDR1 SGHTA, CDR2 FQGNSA. The CDR3 is CASSFGREGTDTQYFGPGTRELFF.

The rearrangement links TRBV2 to TRBJ2-6; 7 nucleotides line up with TRBD1. Germline V gene lookup returns CDR1 SNHLY and CDR2 FYNNEI. The CDR3 runs to 17 residues. V was pared by 7 bases and J by 0 bases, with 9 bases of the junction left unmatched. The CDR3 sequence: CASTLDRVYSGANVLTF. CDR3 bases: TGTGCCAGCACCCTAGACAGGGTCTACTCTGGGGCCAACGTCCTGACTTTC.

The rearrangement uses TRBV2 and TRBJ1-2; 8 bases map to TRBD1. CDR3 length: 13 residues. The germline V gene encodes CDR1 SNHLY and CDR2 FYNNEI. The ends lost 4 bases at V and 6 bases at J; junction bases unmatched: 4. The CDR3 is CASSGTGGNGYTF. DNA of the CDR3: TGTGCCAGCAGTGGAACAGGGGGTAATGGCTACACCTTC.

The chain uses TRBV6-1 and TRBJ2-7; 9 bases agree with TRBD1. Per the germline V gene, CDR1 is MNHNS and CDR2 is SASEGT. The CDR3 covers 13 residues. With 4 bases clipped from V and 5 bases from J, the junction kept 3 bases outside the gene matches. CDR3 bases: TGTGCCAGCAGTGGGGACAGGGCTCACGAGCAGTACTTC. It codes for CASSGDRAHEQYF.

The rearrangement links TRBV20-1 to TRBJ2-5; D possibly corresponds to TRBD1 (6 bases). CDR1 is DFQATT and CDR2 is SNEGSKA in the germline V gene (reference sequence). Trimming cost V 6 bases and J 2 bases, with 25 bases left between them. The length of the CDR3 is 17 residues. CDR3 nucleotide sequence: TGCAGTGCAAGAAGAGGGGCTGGGGGCGAAGGGCAAGAGACCCAGTACTTC. Amino acids: CSARRGAGGEGQETQYF.

This chain uses TRBV9 with TRBJ1-4; TRBD1 is a possible D gene (6 bases). The CDR3 has 14 amino acids. CDR1 is SGDLS and CDR2 is YYNGEE in the germline V gene. The ends were cut back, 3 bases at V and 5 bases at J, with 11 bases in the middle. The CDR3 DNA sequence: TGTGCCAGCAGCGGGAGGGGGTCCAATGAAAAACTGTTTTTT. It encodes CASSGRGSNEKLFF.

The rearrangement joins TRBV7-9 to TRBJ1-1; D perhaps matches TRBD1 (6 bases). CDR1 SEHNR and CDR2 FQNEAQ come from the germline V gene (reference sequence). V dropped 5 bases and J dropped 1 base, with 20 bases sitting between them. The CDR3 covers 17 residues. CDR3 DNA sequence: TGTGCCAGCAGCCCCCGACAGGACCGTCGCTGGAACACTGAAGCTTTCTTT. Protein product: CASSPRQDRRWNTEAFF.

Comments on this clonotype: The junction and the germline gene differ at one end; a read error may be behind it. The gene calls are TRBV18 and TRBJ1-2, with D perhaps matching TRBD1 (5 bases). Germline CDR1 and CDR2: KGHSH and LQKENI. This CDR3 has 12 amino acids. As DNA, the CDR3 is TGTGCCAGCTCATCCGACAGAGGTGAGGTCCTCTTC. This gives the protein CASSSDRGEVLF. Filled out from reference TRBV18 and TRBJ1-2, the complete variable domain reads NAGVMQNPRHLVRRRGQEARLRCSPMKGHSHVYWYRQLPEEGLKFMVYLQKENIIDESGMPKERFSAEFPKEGPSILRIQQVVRGDSAAYFCASSSDRGEVLFGSGTRLTVV.

This clonotype was detected a few times. V usage is TRBV6-2 or TRBV6-3 and J usage is TRBJ2-7; D gene uncertain. From germline, CDR1 is MNHEY and CDR2 SVGEGT. The CDR3 length is 13 residues. The V end lost 7 bases, the J end lost 5 bases, and 15 bases lay between the germline ends. CDR3 residues: CASITPGVDEQYF. The CDR3 DNA reads as TGTGCCAGCATTACTCCTGGGGTTGACGAGCAGTACTTC.

Within the sample, this clonotype is medium-sized (0.01 to 0.1%). This rearrangement joins TRBV2 to TRBJ2-7, with 9 bases lining up with TRBD1. This CDR3 contains 14 residues. Germline CDR1 and CDR2: SNHLY and FYNNEI. Unmatched junction bases numbered 9, after V lost 7 bases and J lost 5 bases. CDR3 sequence (DNA): TGTGCCAGCAAGCGACAGGGGGGAAGGAACGAGCAGTACTTC. Encoded protein: CASKRQGGRNEQYF.

J is TRBJ2-1 and V is TRBV29-1, with D possibly being TRBD1 (6 bases). V was pared by 5 bases and J by 7 bases, with 15 bases between. CDR3 length equals 13 residues. Looked up from germline, CDR1 is SQVTM and CDR2 is ANQGSEA. The CDR3 spells CSVSQSTGNEQFF. The CDR3 region has the DNA TGCAGCGTTTCTCAATCTACAGGGAATGAGCAGTTCTTC.

The gene calls are TRBV15 and TRBJ2-7, with D hard to call. Germline assignment: CDR1 LNHNV and CDR2 YYDKDF (reference sequence). This CDR3 contains 12 residues. V gave up 0 bases and J gave up 6 bases, with 6 bases separating them. The CDR3 spells CATSRDRSEQYF. Written as DNA, the CDR3 is TGTGCCACCAGCAGAGACCGGAGCGAGCAGTACTTC.

This clonotype was seen a few times. The chain couples TRBV7-9 to TRBJ1-5, with D tentatively TRBD1 (6 bases). The CDR3 runs 16 residues. Trimming removed 3 bases from V and 2 bases from J, with 14 bases in between. Germline V gives CDR1 SEHNR, CDR2 FQNEAQ (reference sequence). CDR3 DNA: TGTGCCAGCAGCTTTGGGCAGGGGTGGGGCAATCAGCCCCAGCATTTT. Protein sequence: CASSFGQGWGNQPQHF.

The chain is built from TRBV30 and TRBJ2-5; D not certain. Trimming shortened V by 2 bases and J by 2 bases, and 12 bases separated the two germline ends. The germline gives CDR1 GTSNPN, CDR2 SVGIG (reference sequence). This CDR3 is 14 amino acids long. The CDR3 DNA sequence: TGTGCCTGGAGTCCAAGAGATAATCAAGAGACCCAGTACTTC. Translating gives CAWSPRDNQETQYF.

V usage is TRBV27 and J usage is TRBJ2-7; possibly TRBD1 for D (6 bases). The V and J ends lost 2 bases and 0 bases respectively, with 8 bases between them. CDR1 and CDR2 from the germline V gene are MNHEY and SMNVEV (reference sequence). The CDR3 contains 14 residues. Here the CDR3 reads CASSLDRSSYEQYF. The CDR3 nucleotides read TGTGCCAGCAGTTTAGACAGGAGCTCCTACGAGCAGTACTTC.

Here the CDR3 DNA reads TGTGCCAGCAGGGGCGGGGGCTGGAACACTGAAGCTTTCTTT. Protein sequence: CASRGGGWNTEAFF. The J gene is TRBJ1-1, the V gene TRBV28; possibly TRBD1 for D (6 bases). The V end lost 6 bases, the J end lost 1 base, and 12 bases lay between the germline ends. The CDR3 is 14 amino acids. Germline V CDR1 and CDR2: MDHEN, SYDVKM.

The chain is built from TRBV10-1 and TRBJ1-2; D gene unclear. The CDR3 has 11 amino acids. V was shortened by 5 bases and J by 6 bases, with 7 bases between the two germline ends. Germline assignment: CDR1 WNHNN and CDR2 SYGVQD (reference sequence). CDR3 nucleotide sequence: TGCGCCAGCAGTAGAACCGATGGCTACACCTTC. Translating gives CASSRTDGYTF.

The chain joins TRBV10-1 to TRBJ2-1; 10 positions match TRBD1. Germline V gives CDR1 WNHNN, CDR2 SYGVQD (reference sequence). The CDR3 has 15 residues. V dropped 11 bases and J dropped 5; count of bases not matched to a gene: 12. Here the CDR3 DNA reads TGCGCCGCCAATATGGACAGGGGGGTACACAATGAGCAGTTCTTC. Its translation is CAANMDRGVHNEQFF.

This clonotype has only one observation. The chain joins TRBV11-2 to TRBJ2-1; 14 nucleotides align to TRBD2. Germline V gene sequence: CDR1 SGHAT, CDR2 FQNNGV. J lost 4 bases, V lost 5 bases, and 7 bases had no gene match. The CDR3 covers 17 residues. The DNA for the CDR3 is TGTGCCAGCAGCCCGAGAGGGACTAGCGGGGGATACAATGAGCAGTTCTTC. It yields the protein CASSPRGTSGGYNEQFF.

This chain joins TRBV24-1 and TRBJ1-2; D gene unclear. V lost 3 bases, J lost 8 bases, and 9 bases lay in between. CDR1 and CDR2 from the germline V gene are KGHDR and SFDVKD. This CDR3 spans 12 amino acids. CDR3: CATSDIAAGYTF. DNA for the CDR3: TGTGCCACCAGTGATATTGCTGCGGGCTACACCTTC.

The V and J genes are TRBV18 and TRBJ1-1; 7 nucleotides match TRBD1. The CDR3 is 13 residues long. Germline V gives CDR1 KGHSH, CDR2 LQKENI. V lost 4 bases to trimming and J lost 4 bases; unmatched junction nucleotides: 3. CDR3 in amino acids: CASSQDRVTEAFF. CDR3 in DNA: TGTGCCAGCTCACAAGACAGGGTCACTGAAGCTTTCTTT.

A single count supports this clonotype. The CDR3 DNA reads TGTGCCAGCAGCCAAGGGTTCGCGGGGTGGGAAATGAACACTGAAGCTTTCTTT. Translated: CASSQGFAGWEMNTEAFF. This sequence joins TRBV14 and TRBJ1-1; no clear D gene. CDR3 length: 18 residues. Germline CDR1 and CDR2: SGHDN and FVKESK. V dropped 1 base and J dropped 0 bases, with 18 bases sitting between them.